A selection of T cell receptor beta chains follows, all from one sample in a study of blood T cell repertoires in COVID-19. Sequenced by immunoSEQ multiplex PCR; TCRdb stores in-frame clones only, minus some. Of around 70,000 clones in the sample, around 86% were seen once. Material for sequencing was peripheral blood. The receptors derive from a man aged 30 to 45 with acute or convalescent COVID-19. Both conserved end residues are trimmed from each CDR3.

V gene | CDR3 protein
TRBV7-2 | ASSTDSALGNEKLF
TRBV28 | ASSSSPRTGYPRNEKLF
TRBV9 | ASSSSGLSTDTQY
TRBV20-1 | SAPRSDTQY
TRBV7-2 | ASSQSPGTAKLEQY
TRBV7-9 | ASSLAGAINYGYT
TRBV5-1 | ASSADRAGETQY
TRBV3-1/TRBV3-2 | ASSQGEVSNQPQH
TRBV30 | AWSVQFYGYT
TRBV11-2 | ASSLGTSGRRQETQY
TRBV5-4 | ASSPGENTEAF
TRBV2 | ASSEDGRGSGELF
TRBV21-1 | ASTRRLENYEQY
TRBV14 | ASSPRGDTQY
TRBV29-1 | SVEDQTSSHEQF
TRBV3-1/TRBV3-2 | ASSQAGGSYGYT
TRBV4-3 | ASSQDGYRGGELF
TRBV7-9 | ASSLMTGTNTEAF
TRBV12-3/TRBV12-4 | ASRVQSGTEAF
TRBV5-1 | ASSSSSQVGETQY
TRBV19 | ASSMTGTGFQPQH
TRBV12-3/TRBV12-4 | ASSYRDTGELF
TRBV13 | ASSSLAGGADTQY
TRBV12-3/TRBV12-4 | ASSPHTGNEQY
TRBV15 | ATSRDHRHSYEQY
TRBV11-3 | ASSLASGRVYEQF
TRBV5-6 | ASSLPDTEAF
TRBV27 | ASKQGPTDTGELF
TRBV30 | AWRVPGGRTDTQY
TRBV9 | ASSVVTGAYNEQF
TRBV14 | ASSQDLGAWYGYT
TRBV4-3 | ASSQRLGRGDEQY
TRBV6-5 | ASSYAGAGETQY
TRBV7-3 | ASSLMAGGLEQF
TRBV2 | ASRQGASGELF
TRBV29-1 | SVQGESYEQY
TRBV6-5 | ASSPGQNYGYT
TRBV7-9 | ASRSSGGNTGELF
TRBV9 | ASTGTNGELF
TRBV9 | ASSPHWDRGKAF
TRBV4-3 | ASSQDRGFYAF